This T cell receptor (beta chain) came from a study of spatial heterogeneity in lung cancer. Study-level information: Alpha-chain sequences were consistently detected less often than beta-chain sequences.

Germline V lookup: CDR1 SEHNR, CDR2 FQNEAQ (reference sequence). The CDR3 extends over 18 amino acids. Trimming pared 7 bases from V and 0 bases from J, leaving 21 bases between. This clonotype is labeled as medium-sized. Sample time point: sample taken at primary tumor resection. Whole RNA, isolated from tumor, nontumor lung or frozen PBMC, was sequenced without prior sorting. TCR cDNA molecules each had a unique molecular identifier. TCRdb reanalysed the 5' RACE reads using MiXCR and keeps one entry per CDR3 protein. Counted here are a few thousand distinct CDR3 sequences, about 9.8% occurring once; the ten biggest clones make up 46%.

This sample comprised PBMCs, obtained at surgery. The TCR originated in a male donor with early-stage non-small cell lung cancer. J is TRBJ1-4 and V is TRBV7-9; D unclear. CDR3 in amino acids: CASTGRPSGRATNEKLFF. The CDR3 DNA follows: TGTGCCAGCACCGGTCGCCCCTCGGGGAGGGCAACTAATGAAAAACTGTTTTTT. Combining the CDR3 with reference TRBV7-9 and TRBJ1-4 gives the whole variable domain DTGVSQNPRHKITKRGQNVTFRCDPISEHNRLYWYRQTLGQGPEFLTYFQNEAQLEKSRLLSDRFSAERPKGSFSTLEIQRTEQGDSAMYLCASTGRPSGRATNEKLFFGSGTQLSVL.